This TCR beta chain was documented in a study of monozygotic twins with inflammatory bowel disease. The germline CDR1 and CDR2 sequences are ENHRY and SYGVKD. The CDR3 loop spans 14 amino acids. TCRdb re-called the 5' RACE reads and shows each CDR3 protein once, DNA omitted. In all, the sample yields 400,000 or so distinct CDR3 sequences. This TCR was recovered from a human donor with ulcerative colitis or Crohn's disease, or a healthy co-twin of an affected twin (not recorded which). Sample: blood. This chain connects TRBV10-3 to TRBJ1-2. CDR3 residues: CAISESLANYGYTF.